The rows below give T cell receptor beta chains drawn from one sample of a study of T cell repertoires in cytomegalovirus infection. TCRdb used MiXCR to reprocess the reads, holding one entry per CDR3 protein. Of some 400,000 distinct CDR3 sequences listed, approximately 18% are singletons. The sample taken for sequencing was PBMCs. These receptor sequences come from a human donor in good health (CMV status not recorded). Some clones in this sample may be carry-over from other donors' samples. Both conserved end residues are part of each CDR3. A D gene is named only where the DNA matches it firmly. Clone size appears in some rows only: once, few, many, or a class for an expanded clone.

>-|TRBJ1-3|many|TRBV18
TGTGCCAGCTCACCACAGGGGACGGCCTCTGGAAACACCATATATTTT
CASSPQGTASGNTIYF
>TRBD2|TRBJ2-5|-|TRBV6-2/TRBV6-3
TGTGCCAGCAGACCCACCCGGGGGGGGACCCAGTACTTC
CASRPTRGGTQYF
>-|TRBJ1-1|-|TRBV12-3/TRBV12-4
TGTGCCAGCAGTGTCCAACAGGGGAACACTGAAGCTTTCTTT
CASSVQQGNTEAFF
>TRBD2|TRBJ2-5|few|TRBV20-1
TGCAGTGCTAGGCCTAGCGGGGGGGTTCGAGTTTCGGAGACCCAGTACTTC
CSARPSGGVRVSETQYF
>TRBD1|TRBJ2-1|few|TRBV20-1
TGCAGTGCTAGAGGGGACAGGGGCGCTGGCAGTGAGCAGTTCTTC
CSARGDRGAGSEQFF
>-|TRBJ2-5|-|TRBV15
TGTGCCACCAGCAGAGATGGTGTAGCTCAAGAGACCCAGTACTTC
CATSRDGVAQETQYF
>TRBD1|TRBJ1-5|many|TRBV12-3/TRBV12-4
TGTGCCAGCAGTCGGACAGGGGGCAACAATCAGCCCCAGCATTTT
CASSRTGGNNQPQHF
>-|TRBJ2-2|many|TRBV7-2
TGTGCCAGCAGCCAAGGCATCGGGGAGCTGTTTTTT
CASSQGIGELFF
>TRBD2|TRBJ2-2|many|TRBV7-2
TGTGCCAGCAGCCGTAGTAGGACTAGCGGGAGGCCCCTTTCTACCGGGGAGCTGTTTTTT
CASSRSRTSGRPLSTGELFF
>-|TRBJ2-5|once|TRBV19
TGTGCCAGTAGTATGTGGGCAGGAGAGACCCAGTACTTC
CASSMWAGETQYF
>TRBD1|TRBJ2-7|few|TRBV29-1
TGCAGCGTTGGTCGGGACAGGGGATTTTACGAGCAGTACTTC
CSVGRDRGFYEQYF
>-|TRBJ2-2|-|TRBV20-1
TGCAGTGCTAGCGGGAGGAACACCGGGGAGCTGTTTTTT
CSASGRNTGELFF
>-|TRBJ2-1|-|TRBV20-1
TGCAGTGCGCCAACCGGGACCAGCAATAATGAGCAGTTCTTC
CSAPTGTSNNEQFF
>-|TRBJ1-5|many|TRBV4-1
TGCGCCAGCAGCCAAGGTGGTCCCGGGGGCAATCAGCCCCAGCATTTT
CASSQGGPGGNQPQHF
>-|TRBJ2-3|many|TRBV7-2
TGTGCCAGCAGCTTACCCAGAGATACGCAGTATTTT
CASSLPRDTQYF
>TRBD1|TRBJ1-1|many|TRBV7-8
TGTGCCAGCAGACGTCGGACAGGAGCCCACCTTGAAGCTTTCTTT
CASRRRTGAHLEAFF
>-|TRBJ2-7|-|TRBV20-1
TGCAGTGCGCGATATCGGATGGAGCAGTACTTC
CSARYRMEQYF
>-|TRBJ1-1|-|TRBV12-3/TRBV12-4
TGTGCCAGCAGTTTTAGGCAGGGTGGCTGGGCCACTGAAGCTTTCTTT
CASSFRQGGWATEAFF
>TRBD2|TRBJ2-3|many|TRBV6-2/TRBV6-3
TGTGCCAGCAGTACGACCTCACTAGCGGGAGGCACAGATACGCAGTATTTT
CASSTTSLAGGTDTQYF
>TRBD1|TRBJ1-6|many|TRBV12-3/TRBV12-4
TGTGCCAGCGGACCCAGGGGGCGCGGAGATTCACCCCTCCACTTT
CASGPRGRGDSPLHF
>TRBD2|TRBJ2-1|-|TRBV11-2
TGTGCCAGCAGCCGAATAGCGGGGGCCTACAATGAGCAGTTCTTC
CASSRIAGAYNEQFF
>-|TRBJ1-6|many|TRBV25-1
TGTGCCAGCAGCCCATTTGGTTATAATTCACCCCTCCACTTT
CASSPFGYNSPLHF
>-|TRBJ1-5|few|TRBV6-2/TRBV6-3
TGTGCCACTGAGTCGACAGAGGGGGTCGAATATCAGCCCCAGCATTTT
CATESTEGVEYQPQHF
>-|TRBJ2-5|few|TRBV14
TGTGCCAGCAGCCAAGATTGGAGGGGGTGGCAAGAGACCCAGTACTTC
CASSQDWRGWQETQYF
>-|TRBJ1-5|few|TRBV12-3/TRBV12-4
TGTGCCAGCAGGTTACAGGTGAATCAGCCCCAGCATTTT
CASRLQVNQPQHF
>-|TRBJ2-1|-|TRBV29-1
TGCAGCGTCATAGTGAATGAGCAGTTCTTC
CSVIVNEQFF
>-|TRBJ1-5|-|TRBV2
TGTGCCAGCAGTGAATCCAGGACCCGCAATCAGCCCCAGCATTTT
CASSESRTRNQPQHF
>-|TRBJ2-7|once|TRBV20-1
TGCAGTGCTAGTCGGGGGTCCCACGAGCAGTACTTC
CSASRGSHEQYF
>TRBD2|TRBJ2-5|-|TRBV4-3
TGCGCCAGCAGCCAAGATCCCGGGACTAGCGAAGAGACCCAGTACTTC
CASSQDPGTSEETQYF
>-|TRBJ2-1|-|TRBV29-1
TGCAGCGTCATAAGGGGTGAGCAGTTCTTC
CSVIRGEQFF
>-|TRBJ1-1|once|TRBV4-1
TGCGCCAGCAGCCACCTGGGAGGGACTGAAGCTTTCTTT
CASSHLGGTEAFF
>TRBD2|TRBJ2-1|-|TRBV27
TGTGCCAGCAGTCCCGGGACTAGCGATGACAATAAGCAGTTCTTC
CASSPGTSDDNKQFF
>-|TRBJ2-5|-|TRBV29-1
TGCAGCGTTGACGTGAGGGTTAAGGAGACCCAGTACTTC
CSVDVRVKETQYF
>-|TRBJ2-1|-|TRBV7-9
TGTGCCAGCAGCCCGTCGGACGGCCCCTACAATGAGCAGTTCTTC
CASSPSDGPYNEQFF
>-|TRBJ1-1|-|TRBV11-1
TGTGCCAGCAGCCCCGGGCCTACCTTGTTTCGCACTGAAGCTTTCTTT
CASSPGPTLFRTEAFF
>TRBD1|TRBJ1-4|-|TRBV28
TGTGCCAGCAGGTCCGGGACAGGGGCTGAAAAACTGTTTTTT
CASRSGTGAEKLFF
>-|TRBJ2-7|many|TRBV2
TGTGCCAGCAAGGAGGGACACCAGAGCTCCTACGAGCAGTACTTC
CASKEGHQSSYEQYF
>-|TRBJ2-2|many|TRBV28
TGTGCCAGCAGTTACCTTCGAGGAGGGGTGGCCGGGGAGCTGTTTTTT
CASSYLRGGVAGELFF
>-|TRBJ1-3|-|TRBV7-9
TGTGCCAGCAGCTCTCCGTATAGAGCTGGAAACACCATATATTTT
CASSSPYRAGNTIYF
>TRBD1|TRBJ2-7|few|TRBV20-1
TGCAGTGTAAGGGACAGGGCCTACGAGCAGTACTTC
CSVRDRAYEQYF